This TCR beta chain derives from a study of identical twins. All donors were healthy, and all were Caucasian. TCRdb re-analysed the 5' RACE reads in MiXCR, keeping a single row per CDR3 protein. The sample records 640,000 or so distinct CDR3 sequences, around 6.1% being singletons. The V end lost 8 bases, the J end lost 6 bases, and 21 bases lay between the germline ends. The CDR3 is made up of 15 amino acids. The sequencing sample was made of naive T cells sorted from blood. The source is a man between 18 and 35 years old in good health. The chain combines TRBV23-1 with TRBJ2-3, with D possibly being TRBD1 or TRBD2 (5 bases each). TRBV23-1 is flagged as an ORF with uncertain function. The CDR3 DNA sequence: TGCGCCAGCTCCCAAGGGGACGGTAGTAGGGATACGCAGTATTTT. Amino acid sequence: CASSQGDGSRDTQYF.